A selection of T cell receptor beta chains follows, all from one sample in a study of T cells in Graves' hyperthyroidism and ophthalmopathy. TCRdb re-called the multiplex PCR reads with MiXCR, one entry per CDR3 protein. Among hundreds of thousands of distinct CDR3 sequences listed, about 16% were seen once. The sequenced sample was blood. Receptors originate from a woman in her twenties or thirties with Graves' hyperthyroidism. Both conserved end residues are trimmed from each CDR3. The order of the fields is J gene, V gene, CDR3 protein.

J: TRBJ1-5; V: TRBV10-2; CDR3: ASSDRANNQPQH
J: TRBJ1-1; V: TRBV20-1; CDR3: SVGQRNTEAF
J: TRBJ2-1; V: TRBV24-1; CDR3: ATRAPPTRKNEQF
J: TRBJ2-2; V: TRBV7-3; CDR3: ASSSSLAGVTGELF
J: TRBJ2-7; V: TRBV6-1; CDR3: ASPVGGGPSYEQY
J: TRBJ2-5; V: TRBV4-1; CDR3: ASSRTTGGRETQY
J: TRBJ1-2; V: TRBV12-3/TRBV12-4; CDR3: ASGQGNFGYT
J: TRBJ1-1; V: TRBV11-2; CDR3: ASSLSWDTEAF
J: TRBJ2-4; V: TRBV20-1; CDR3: SARWAAKNIQY
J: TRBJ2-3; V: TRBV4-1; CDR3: ASSQGRGSTDTQY
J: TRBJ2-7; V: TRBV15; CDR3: ATSLAGGAYEQY
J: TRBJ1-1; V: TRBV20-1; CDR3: SARRQGPLYMNTEAF
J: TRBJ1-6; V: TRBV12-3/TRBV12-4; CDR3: ASSFGQGVTNSPLH
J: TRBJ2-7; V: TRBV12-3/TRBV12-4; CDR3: ASREGGEQY
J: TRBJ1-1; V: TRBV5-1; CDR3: ASSLGQDSHWGTEAF
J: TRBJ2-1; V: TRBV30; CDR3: AWLAGGYNEQF
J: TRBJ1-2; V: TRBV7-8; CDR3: ASSLEGTKGARYGYT
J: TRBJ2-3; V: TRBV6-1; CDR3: ASSEQGAETDTQY
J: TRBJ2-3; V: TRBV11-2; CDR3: ASSLRGGRLGDTQY
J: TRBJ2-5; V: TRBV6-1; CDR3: ASRSLDRGLQETQY
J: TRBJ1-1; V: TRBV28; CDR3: ASSHSWSDTEAF
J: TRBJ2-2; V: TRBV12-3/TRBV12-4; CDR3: ASQGLFENTGELF
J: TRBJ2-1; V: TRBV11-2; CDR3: ASSVQGSSYNEQF
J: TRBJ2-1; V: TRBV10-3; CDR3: ALNSGRGYNEQF
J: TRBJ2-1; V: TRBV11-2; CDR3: ASSLVLAYNEQF
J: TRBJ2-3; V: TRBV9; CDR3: ASSAFLREGRTDTQY
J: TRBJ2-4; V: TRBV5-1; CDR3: ASSGDSLSGRLLAKNIQY
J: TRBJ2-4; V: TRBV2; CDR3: ASTAGQVPLAKNIQY
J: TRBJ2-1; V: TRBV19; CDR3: ASSIDRASGTYNEQF
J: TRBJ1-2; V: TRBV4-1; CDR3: ASSQTDSANYGYT
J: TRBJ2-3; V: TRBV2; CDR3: ASSLNTPGTSGAPDTQY
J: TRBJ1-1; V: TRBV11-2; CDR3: ASNTYRGGASQAF
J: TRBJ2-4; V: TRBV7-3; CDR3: ASSLSFLQGPLGKNIQY
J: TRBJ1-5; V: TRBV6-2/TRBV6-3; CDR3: ASGDPRKPQH
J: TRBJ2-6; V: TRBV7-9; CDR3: ASSLARRRDSGANVLT
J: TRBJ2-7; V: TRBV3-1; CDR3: ASSRNLAYGGVEQY
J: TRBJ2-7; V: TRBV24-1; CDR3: ATSAGGLAGDLYEQY
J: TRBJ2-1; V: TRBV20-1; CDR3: SANLPGQGTNEQF
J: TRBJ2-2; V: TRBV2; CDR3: ASRWTSGNTGELF
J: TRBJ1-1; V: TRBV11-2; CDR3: ASSSRWSTEAF
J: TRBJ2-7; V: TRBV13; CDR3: ASSLSGTRGSYEQY
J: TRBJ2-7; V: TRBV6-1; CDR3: ASARGGEQY
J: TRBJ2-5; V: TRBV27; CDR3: ARKETQY
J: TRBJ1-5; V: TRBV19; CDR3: ASSILTGNQPQH
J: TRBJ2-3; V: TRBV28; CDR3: ASSDRTGTDTQY